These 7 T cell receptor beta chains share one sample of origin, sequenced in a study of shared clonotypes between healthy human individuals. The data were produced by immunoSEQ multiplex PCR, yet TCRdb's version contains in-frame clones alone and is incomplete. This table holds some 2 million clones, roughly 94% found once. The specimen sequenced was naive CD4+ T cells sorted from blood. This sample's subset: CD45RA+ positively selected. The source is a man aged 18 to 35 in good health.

The CDR3 DNA is TGCGCCAGCAGCTCAAGGGGTAGTGAGCAGTTCTTC. This translates into CASSSRGSEQFF. This rearrangement joins TRBV5-1 to TRBJ2-1, with D perhaps TRBD1 (5 bases). This CDR3 spans 12 amino acids. Germline loops: CDR1 SGHRS, CDR2 YFSETQ. V dropped 3 bases and J dropped 9 bases, with 10 bases sitting between them.

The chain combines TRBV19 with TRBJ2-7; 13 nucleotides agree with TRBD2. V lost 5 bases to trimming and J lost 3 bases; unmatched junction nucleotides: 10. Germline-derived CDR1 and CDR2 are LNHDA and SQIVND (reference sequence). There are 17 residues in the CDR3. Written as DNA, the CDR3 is TGTGCCAGTAGTGACCCAGGAGGACTAGCGGGAGTCTACGAGCAGTACTTC. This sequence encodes CASSDPGGLAGVYEQYF.

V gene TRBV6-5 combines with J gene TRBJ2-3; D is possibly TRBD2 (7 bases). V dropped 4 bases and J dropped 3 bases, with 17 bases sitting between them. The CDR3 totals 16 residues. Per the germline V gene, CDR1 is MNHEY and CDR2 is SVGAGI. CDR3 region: CASSFSRGGLTDTQYF. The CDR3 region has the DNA TGTGCCAGCAGTTTTTCCAGGGGAGGGTTGACAGATACGCAGTATTTT.

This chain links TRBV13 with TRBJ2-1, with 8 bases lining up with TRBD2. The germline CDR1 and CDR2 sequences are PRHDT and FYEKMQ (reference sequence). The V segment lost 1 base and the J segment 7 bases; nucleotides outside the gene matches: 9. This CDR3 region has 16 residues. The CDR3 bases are TGTGCCAGCAGCTTAGTCCGGGAGGGCCTTCGGAATGAGCAGTTCTTC. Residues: CASSLVREGLRNEQFF. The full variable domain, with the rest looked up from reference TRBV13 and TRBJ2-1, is AAGVIQSPRHLIKEKRETATLKCYPIPRHDTVYWYQQGPGQDPQFLISFYEKMQSDKGSIPDRFSAQQFSDYHSELNMSSLELGDSALYFCASSLVREGLRNEQFFGPGTRLTVL.

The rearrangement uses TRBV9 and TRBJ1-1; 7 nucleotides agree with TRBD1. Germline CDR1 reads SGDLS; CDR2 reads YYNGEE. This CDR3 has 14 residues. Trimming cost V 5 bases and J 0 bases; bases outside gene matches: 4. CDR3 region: CASSRQGLNTEAFF. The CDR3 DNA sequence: TGTGCCAGCAGTAGACAGGGACTGAACACTGAAGCTTTCTTT.

The CDR3, as DNA: TGTGCCAGCAGTCAACTCCTCGGGACGCATAATCTTCACAATGAGCAGTTCTTC. It codes for CASSQLLGTHNLHNEQFF. The gene calls are TRBV28 and TRBJ2-1; D might be TRBD1 or TRBD2, each matching 5 bases. The CDR3 runs to 18 residues. Trimming cost V 5 bases and J 5 bases, with 25 bases left between them. Germline-derived CDR1 and CDR2 are MDHEN and SYDVKM.

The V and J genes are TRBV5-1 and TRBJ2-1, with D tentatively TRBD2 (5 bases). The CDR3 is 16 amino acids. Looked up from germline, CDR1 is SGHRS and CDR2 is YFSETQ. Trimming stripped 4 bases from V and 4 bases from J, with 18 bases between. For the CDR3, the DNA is TGCGCCAGCAGCCTCCCTAGCAATCTCCTTTACAATGAGCAGTTCTTC. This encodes CASSLPSNLLYNEQFF.